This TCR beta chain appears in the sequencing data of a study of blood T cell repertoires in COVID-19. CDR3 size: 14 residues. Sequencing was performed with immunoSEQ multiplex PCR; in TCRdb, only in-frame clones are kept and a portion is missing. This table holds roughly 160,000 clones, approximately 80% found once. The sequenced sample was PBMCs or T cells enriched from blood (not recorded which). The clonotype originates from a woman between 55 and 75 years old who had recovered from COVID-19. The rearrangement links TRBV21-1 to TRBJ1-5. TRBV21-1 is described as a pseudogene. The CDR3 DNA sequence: TGTGCCAGCAGCAATGAGCAATTTAATCAGCCCCAGCATTTT. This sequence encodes CASSNEQFNQPQHF.